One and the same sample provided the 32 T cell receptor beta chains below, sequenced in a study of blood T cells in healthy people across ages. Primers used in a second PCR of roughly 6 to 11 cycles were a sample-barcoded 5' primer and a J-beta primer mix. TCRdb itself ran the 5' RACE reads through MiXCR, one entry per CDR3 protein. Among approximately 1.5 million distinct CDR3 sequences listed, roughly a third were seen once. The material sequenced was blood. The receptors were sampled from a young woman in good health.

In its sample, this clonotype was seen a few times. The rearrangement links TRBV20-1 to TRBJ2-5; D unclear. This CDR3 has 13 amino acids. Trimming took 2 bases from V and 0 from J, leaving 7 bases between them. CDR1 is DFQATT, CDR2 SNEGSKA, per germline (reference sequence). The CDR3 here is CSARSLYQETQYF. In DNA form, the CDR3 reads TGCAGTGCTAGAAGTCTGTACCAAGAGACCCAGTACTTC.

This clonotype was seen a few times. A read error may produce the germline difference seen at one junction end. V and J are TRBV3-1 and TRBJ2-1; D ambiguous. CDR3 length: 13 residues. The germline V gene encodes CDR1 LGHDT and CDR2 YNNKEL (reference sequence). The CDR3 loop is CAGSQDVARQQFF. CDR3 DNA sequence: TGTGCCGGCAGCCAAGATGTGGCTAGGCAGCAGTTCTTC.

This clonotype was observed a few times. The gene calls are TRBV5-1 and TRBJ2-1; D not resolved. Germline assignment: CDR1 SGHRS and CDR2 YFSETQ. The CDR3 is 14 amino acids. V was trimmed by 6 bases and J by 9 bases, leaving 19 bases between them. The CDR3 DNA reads TGCGCCAGCATGTCGTCCCTGTCCGGAGCTGAGCAGTTCTTC. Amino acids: CASMSSLSGAEQFF. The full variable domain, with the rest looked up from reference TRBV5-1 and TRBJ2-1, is KAGVTQTPRYLIKTRGQQVTLSCSPISGHRSVSWYQQTPGQGLQFLFEYFSETQRNKGNFPGRFSGRQFSNSRSEMNVSTLELGDSALYLCASMSSLSGAEQFFGPGTRLTVL.

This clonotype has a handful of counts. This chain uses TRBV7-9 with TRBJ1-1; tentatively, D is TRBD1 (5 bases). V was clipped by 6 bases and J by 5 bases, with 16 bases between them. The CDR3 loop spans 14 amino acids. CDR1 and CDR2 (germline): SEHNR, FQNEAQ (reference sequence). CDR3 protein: CASSSTVEGTEAFF. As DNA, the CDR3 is TGTGCCAGCAGTTCCACGGTCGAGGGGACTGAAGCTTTCTTT. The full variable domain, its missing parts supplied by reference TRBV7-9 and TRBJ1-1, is DTGVSQNPRHKITKRGQNVTFRCDPISEHNRLYWYRQTLGQGPEFLTYFQNEAQLEKSRLLSDRFSAERPKGSFSTLEIQRTEQGDSAMYLCASSSTVEGTEAFFGQGTRLTVV.

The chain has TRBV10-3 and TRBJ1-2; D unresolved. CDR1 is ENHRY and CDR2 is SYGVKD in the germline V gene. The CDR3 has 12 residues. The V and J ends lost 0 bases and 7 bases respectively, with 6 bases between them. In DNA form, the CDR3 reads TGTGCCATCAGTGAGTCGACTAGTGGCTACACCTTC. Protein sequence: CAISESTSGYTF.

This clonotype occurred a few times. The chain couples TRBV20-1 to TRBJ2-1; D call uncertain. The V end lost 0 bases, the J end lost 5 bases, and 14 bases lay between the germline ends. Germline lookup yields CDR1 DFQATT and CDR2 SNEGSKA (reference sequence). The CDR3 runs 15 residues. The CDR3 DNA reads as TGCAGTGCTAGAGACGACCAGCCGATAAACAATGAGCAGTTCTTC. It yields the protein CSARDDQPINNEQFF.

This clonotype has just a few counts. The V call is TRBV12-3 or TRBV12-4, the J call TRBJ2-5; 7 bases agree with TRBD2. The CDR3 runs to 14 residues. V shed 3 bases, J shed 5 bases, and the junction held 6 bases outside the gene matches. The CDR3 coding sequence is TGTGCCAGCAGTTTCCAAGCGGGGAGTGAGACCCAGTACTTC. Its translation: CASSFQAGSETQYF.

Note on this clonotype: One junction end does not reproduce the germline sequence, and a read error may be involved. The CDR3 loop reads CASSDKKWESQETRYF. The CDR3 DNA follows: TGTGCCAGCAGTGACAAAAAGTGGGAGTCCCAAGAGACCCGGTACTTC. The rearrangement links TRBV6-4 to TRBJ2-5; D may be TRBD2 (5 bases). The CDR3 runs 16 residues. Germline CDR1 MRHNA, CDR2 SNTAGT.

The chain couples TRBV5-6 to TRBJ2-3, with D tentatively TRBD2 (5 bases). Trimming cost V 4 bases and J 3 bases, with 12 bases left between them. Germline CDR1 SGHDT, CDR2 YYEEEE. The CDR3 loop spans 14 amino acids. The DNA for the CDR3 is TGTGCCAGCAGCCCACCGGACTCTACAGATACGCAGTATTTT. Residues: CASSPPDSTDTQYF.

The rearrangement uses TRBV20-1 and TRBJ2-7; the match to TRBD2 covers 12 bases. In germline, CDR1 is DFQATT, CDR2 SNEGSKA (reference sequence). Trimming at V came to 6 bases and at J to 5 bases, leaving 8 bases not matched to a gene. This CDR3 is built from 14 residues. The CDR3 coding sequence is TGCAGTGCCCCTCTAGCGGGAGGGCCAGACGAGCAGTACTTC. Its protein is CSAPLAGGPDEQYF.

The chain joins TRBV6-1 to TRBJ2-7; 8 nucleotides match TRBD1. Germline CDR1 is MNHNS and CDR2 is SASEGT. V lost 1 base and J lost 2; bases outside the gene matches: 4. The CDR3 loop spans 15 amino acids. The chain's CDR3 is CASSEGGTGTYEQYF. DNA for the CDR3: TGTGCCAGCAGTGAAGGCGGGACAGGTACCTACGAGCAGTACTTC.

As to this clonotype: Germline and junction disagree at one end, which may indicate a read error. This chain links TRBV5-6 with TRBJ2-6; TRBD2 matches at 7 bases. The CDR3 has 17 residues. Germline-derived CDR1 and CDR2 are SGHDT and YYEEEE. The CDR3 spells CASTWEGAVSGADVLTF. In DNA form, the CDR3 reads TGTGCCAGCACCTGGGAGGGAGCGGTTTCTGGGGCCGACGTCCTGACTTTC.

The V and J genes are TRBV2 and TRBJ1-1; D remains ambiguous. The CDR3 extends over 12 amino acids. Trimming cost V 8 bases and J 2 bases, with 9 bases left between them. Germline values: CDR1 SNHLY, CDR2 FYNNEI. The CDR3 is CASQWENTEAFF. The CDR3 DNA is TGTGCCAGCCAATGGGAAAACACTGAAGCTTTCTTT.

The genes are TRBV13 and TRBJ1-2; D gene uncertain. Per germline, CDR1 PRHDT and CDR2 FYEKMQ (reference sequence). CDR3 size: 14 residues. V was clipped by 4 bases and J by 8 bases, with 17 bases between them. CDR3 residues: CASSWGEDLRGYTF. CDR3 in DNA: TGTGCCAGCAGCTGGGGTGAGGATTTGAGGGGCTACACCTTC.

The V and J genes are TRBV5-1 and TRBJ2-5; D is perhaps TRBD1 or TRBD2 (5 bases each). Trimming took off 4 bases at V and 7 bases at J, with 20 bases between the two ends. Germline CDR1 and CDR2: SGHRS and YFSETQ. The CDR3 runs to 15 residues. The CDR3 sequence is CASSPGKRGKGTQYF. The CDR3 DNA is TGCGCCAGCAGCCCAGGGAAGAGGGGAAAGGGGACCCAGTACTTC.

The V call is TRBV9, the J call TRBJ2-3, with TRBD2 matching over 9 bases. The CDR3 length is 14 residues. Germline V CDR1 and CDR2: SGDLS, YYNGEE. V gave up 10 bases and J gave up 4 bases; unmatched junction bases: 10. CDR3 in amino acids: CAPQGREGADTQYF. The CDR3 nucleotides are TGTGCCCCCCAGGGGCGGGAGGGTGCAGATACGCAGTATTTT.

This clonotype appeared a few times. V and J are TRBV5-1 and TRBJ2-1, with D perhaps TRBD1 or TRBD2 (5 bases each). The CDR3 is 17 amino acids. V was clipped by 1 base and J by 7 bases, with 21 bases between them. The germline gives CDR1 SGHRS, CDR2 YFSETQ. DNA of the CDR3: TGCGCCAGCAGCTTGTATGGGTGGGACGGTCCTAGGAATGAGCAGTTCTTC. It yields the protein CASSLYGWDGPRNEQFF. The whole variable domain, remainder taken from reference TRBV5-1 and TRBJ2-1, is KAGVTQTPRYLIKTRGQQVTLSCSPISGHRSVSWYQQTPGQGLQFLFEYFSETQRNKGNFPGRFSGRQFSNSRSEMNVSTLELGDSALYLCASSLYGWDGPRNEQFFGPGTRLTVL.

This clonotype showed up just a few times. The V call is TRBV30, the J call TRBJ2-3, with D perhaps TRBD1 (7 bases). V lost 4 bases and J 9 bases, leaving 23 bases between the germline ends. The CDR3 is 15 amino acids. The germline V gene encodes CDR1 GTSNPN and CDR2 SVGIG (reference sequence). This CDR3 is CAWTSQGGPEGTQYF. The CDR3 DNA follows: TGTGCCTGGACCTCCCAGGGGGGTCCGGAGGGGACGCAGTATTTT.

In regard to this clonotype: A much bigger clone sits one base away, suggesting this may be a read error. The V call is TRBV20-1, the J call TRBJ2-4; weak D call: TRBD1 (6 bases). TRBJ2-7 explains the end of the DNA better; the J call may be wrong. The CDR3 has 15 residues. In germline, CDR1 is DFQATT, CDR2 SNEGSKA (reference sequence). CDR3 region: CSARSRQAPIYEQYF. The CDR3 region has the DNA TGCAGTGCTAGGAGTCGACAGGCCCCAATCTACGAGCAGTACTTC.

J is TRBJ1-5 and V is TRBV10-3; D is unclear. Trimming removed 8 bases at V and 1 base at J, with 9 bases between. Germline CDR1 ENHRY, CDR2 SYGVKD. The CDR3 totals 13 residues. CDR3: CAIAKDSNQPQHF. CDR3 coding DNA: TGTGCCATCGCTAAGGACAGCAATCAGCCCCAGCATTTT.

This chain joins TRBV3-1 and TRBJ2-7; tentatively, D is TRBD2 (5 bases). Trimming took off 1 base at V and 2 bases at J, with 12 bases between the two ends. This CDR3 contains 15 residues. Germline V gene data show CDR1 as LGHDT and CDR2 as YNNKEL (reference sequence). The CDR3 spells CASSQGLGLTYEQYF. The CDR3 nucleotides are TGTGCCAGCAGCCAAGGTTTAGGACTTACCTACGAGCAGTACTTC.

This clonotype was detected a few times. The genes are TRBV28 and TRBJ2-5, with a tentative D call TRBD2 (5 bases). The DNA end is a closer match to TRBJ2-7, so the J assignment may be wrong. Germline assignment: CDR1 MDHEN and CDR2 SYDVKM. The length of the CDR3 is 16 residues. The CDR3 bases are TGTGCCAGCAGTCTCCTTCGGGGAGTCACGGCTGGCGAGCAGTACTTC. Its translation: CASSLLRGVTAGEQYF.

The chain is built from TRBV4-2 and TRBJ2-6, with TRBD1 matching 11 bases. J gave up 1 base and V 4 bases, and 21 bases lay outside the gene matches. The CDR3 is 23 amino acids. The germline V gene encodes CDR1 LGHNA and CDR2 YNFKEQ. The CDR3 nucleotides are TGTGCCAGCAGCCCTACTCCAGGACAGGGGGCCAACGGGGGATTATCTGGGGCCAACGTCCTGACTTTC. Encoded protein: CASSPTPGQGANGGLSGANVLTF.

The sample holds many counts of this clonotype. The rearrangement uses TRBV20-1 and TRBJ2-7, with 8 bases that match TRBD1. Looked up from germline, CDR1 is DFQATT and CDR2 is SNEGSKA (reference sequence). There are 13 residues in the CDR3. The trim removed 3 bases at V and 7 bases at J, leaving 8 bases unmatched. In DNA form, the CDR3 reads TGCAGTGCTAGCGGCAGGGGGCTGTGGGAGCAGTACTTC. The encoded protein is CSASGRGLWEQYF.

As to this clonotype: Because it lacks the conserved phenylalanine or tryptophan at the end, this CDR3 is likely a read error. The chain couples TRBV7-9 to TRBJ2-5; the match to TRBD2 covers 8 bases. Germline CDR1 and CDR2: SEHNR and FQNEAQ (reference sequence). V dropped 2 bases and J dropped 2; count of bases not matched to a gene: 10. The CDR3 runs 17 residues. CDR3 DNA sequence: TGTGCCAGCAGCTTAAACCGAGGGAGCGGGAGACAAGAGACCCAGTACCTC. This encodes CASSLNRGSGRQETQYL.

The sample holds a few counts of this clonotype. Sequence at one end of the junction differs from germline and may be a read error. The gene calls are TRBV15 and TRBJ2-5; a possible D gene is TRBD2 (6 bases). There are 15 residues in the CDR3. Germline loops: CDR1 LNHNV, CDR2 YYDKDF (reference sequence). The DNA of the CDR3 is TGTGCCACCAGCAGAGCCGGGACTCGACAAGCGACCCAGTACTTC. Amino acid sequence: CATSRAGTRQATQYF.

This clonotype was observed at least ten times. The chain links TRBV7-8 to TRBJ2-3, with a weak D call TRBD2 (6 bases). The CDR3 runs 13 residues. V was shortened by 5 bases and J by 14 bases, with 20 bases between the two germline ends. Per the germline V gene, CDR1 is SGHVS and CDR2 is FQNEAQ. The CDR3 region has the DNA TGTGCCAGCAGCCCCCAGGTAGCGGCGGATCGGTATTTT. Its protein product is CASSPQVAADRYF.

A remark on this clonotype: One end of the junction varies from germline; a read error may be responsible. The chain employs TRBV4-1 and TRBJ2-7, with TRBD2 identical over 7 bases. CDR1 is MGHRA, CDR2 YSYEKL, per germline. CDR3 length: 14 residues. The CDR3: CARSHQRGTYEQYF. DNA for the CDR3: TGCGCCCGCAGCCACCAGCGGGGAACCTACGAGCAGTACTTC.

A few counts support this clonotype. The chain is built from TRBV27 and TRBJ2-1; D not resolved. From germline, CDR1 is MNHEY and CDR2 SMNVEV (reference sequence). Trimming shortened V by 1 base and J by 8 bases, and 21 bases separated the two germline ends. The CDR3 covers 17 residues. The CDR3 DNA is TGTGCCAGCAGTTTATTTCCGGGCGTCAGCCACGGCGATGAGCAGTTCTTC. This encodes CASSLFPGVSHGDEQFF.

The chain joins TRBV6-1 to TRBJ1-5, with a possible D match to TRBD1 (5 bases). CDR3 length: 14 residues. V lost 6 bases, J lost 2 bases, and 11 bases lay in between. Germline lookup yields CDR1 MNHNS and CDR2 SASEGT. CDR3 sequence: CASSIRGGNQPQHF. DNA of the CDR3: TGTGCCAGCAGCATTCGGGGGGGCAATCAGCCCCAGCATTTT.

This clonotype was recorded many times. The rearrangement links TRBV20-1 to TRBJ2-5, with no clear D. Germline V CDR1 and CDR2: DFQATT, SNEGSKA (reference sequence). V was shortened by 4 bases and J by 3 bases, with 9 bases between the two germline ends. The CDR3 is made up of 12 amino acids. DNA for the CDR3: TGCAGTGCTAATCAAGAGGAAGAGACCCAGTACTTC. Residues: CSANQEEETQYF.

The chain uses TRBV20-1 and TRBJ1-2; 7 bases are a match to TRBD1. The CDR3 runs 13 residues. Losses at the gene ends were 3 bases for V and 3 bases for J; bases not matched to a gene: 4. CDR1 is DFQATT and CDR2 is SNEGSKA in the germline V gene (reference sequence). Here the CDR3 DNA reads TGCAGTGCTAGGACAGGGACGGACTATGGCTACACCTTC. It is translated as CSARTGTDYGYTF.